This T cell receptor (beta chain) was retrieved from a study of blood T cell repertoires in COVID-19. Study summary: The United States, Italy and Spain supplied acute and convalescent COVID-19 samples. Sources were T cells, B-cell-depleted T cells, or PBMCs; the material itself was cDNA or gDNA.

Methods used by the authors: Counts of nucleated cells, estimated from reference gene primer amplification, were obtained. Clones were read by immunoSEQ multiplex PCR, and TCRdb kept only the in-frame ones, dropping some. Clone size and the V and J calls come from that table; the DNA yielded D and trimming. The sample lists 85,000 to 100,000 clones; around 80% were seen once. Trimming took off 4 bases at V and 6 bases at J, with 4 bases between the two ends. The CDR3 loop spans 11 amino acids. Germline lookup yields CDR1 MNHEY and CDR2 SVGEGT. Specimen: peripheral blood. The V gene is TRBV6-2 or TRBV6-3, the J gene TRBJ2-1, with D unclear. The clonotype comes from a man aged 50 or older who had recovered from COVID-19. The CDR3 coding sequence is TGTGCCAGCAGTTTTCGCAATGAGCAGTTCTTC. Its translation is CASSFRNEQFF.